A single T cell receptor (beta chain) is shown here with its context. This clonotype was detected a few times. What this receptor recognizes is not known. No base qualities exist here, and no much larger clone lies one base off it. Receptors were amplified or captured by 5' RACE. Sequenced on an Illumina HiSeq 2500. A second roughly 7 to 11 cycle PCR used a sample-barcoded 5' primer and a J-beta primer mix. A template-switch 5' adaptor carrying 12 random nucleotides introduced a unique molecular identifier onto each TCR beta cDNA molecule. Each sample yielded at least 2.5 million CDR3-containing paired-end reads. All of the RNA was converted into first-strand cDNA using the Mint cDNA synthesis kit, with a TRBC-specific oligonucleotide serving as the primer. All cDNA was treated with uracil-DNA glycosylase and then went through a first 18-cycle PCR with the universal primers M1SS and BC2_uni_R. Per the source publication's procedure: Normalization of each sample was performed by random selection of 1 million high-quality reads, each carrying a distinct molecular identifier. Reads sharing molecular identifiers were discarded rather than binned into consensus sequences. MiTCR, set to a Q25 quality threshold and the strictest error-elimination algorithm, was used for CDR3 identification, clonotype clustering and error correction. A nonparametric unseen species model using Euler transformation provided a lower-bound estimate of total TCR beta diversity. TCRdb reprocessing: public reads trimmed at Q25 with fastp, clones called with MiXCR, in-frame beta chains kept. Every CDR3 protein is listed once, alongside the most common genes and DNA of its rows. Here the V and J calls rest on TCRdb's processing, not on the authors' analysis. In this sample the table shows hundreds of thousands of distinct CDR3 sequences, 44% of which occur a single time. In total, the top ten clones hold about 19% of the sample.

Trimming accounts for 1 base at V and 0 bases at J, while the number of junction bases matched to no gene is 3. Sequences SGHRS (CDR1) and YFSETQ (CDR2) are obtained from the germline V gene. The CDR3 measures 15 amino acids from cysteine to phenylalanine. Of the read, only the CDR3 DNA is kept; its 45 bases are in frame from base 1. The data are from a study of blood T cells in healthy people across ages (dated by TCRdb to the mid-2010s). Notes on the research overall: In model experiments, roughly one uniquely barcoded TCR beta cDNA molecule per two T cells was captured by template switching. The donors were split into four age groups: young (average 16 years), middle-aged (39), aged (more than 55) and long-lived (roughly 80). Using deep sequencing normalized with unique cDNA molecular identifiers, the study measured how TCR beta repertoire diversity changes with age. Two additional independent replicas of 1 million unique cDNA reads from the same blood draw were analyzed for two donors (one aged 18 to 30 and one aged 80 or older). To avoid experimental bias, donors of different ages were distributed randomly across sequencing lanes.

Study-wide conclusions, independent of this receptor: As age increased, observed TCR beta diversity per million T cells dropped in a roughly linear way, and a significant reduction was already evident by age about 36. Because profiling used bulk unsorted PBMCs, naive and antigen-experienced compartments could not be compared conclusively. Because the CMV infection status of the donors was unknown, age-related changes in expanded clonotypes may potentially have been confounded. The percentage of naive T cells measured by flow cytometry correlated strongly with observed TCR beta diversity. Total diversity estimates from one million sequenced T cells were considered lower bounds and underestimates. Compared with the aged group, more naive CD4+ T cells, fewer expanded clones and increased TCR diversity were shown by the long-lived group, suggesting age selection.

The roughly 39 donors, aged roughly 6 to 90 years, were systemically healthy Caucasian individuals from Russia. Around 10 milliliters of peripheral blood were drawn from each donor into EDTA-treated Vacutainer tubes. Ficoll-Paque density-gradient centrifugation was used to isolate PBMCs, with at least 7 million obtained per sample. Total RNA, at least 5 micrograms per sample, was extracted from PBMCs with Trizol reagent. For every donor, an aliquot of PBMCs went through flow cytometry to measure the percentages of naive CD45RAhigh/CD27high T cells. The sequence derives from a man aged 60 to 69 in good health. The chain links TRBV5-1 with TRBJ2-5, with TRBD2 identical over 7 junction bases. The sequencing sample was made of blood. The CDR3 is CASSLSTSDQETQYF. The sequenced DNA is TGCGCCAGCAGCTTGAGTACTAGCGACCAAGAGACCCAGTACTTC.